This entry is about one T cell receptor (beta chain). The ends were cut back, 8 bases at V and 2 bases at J, with 13 bases in the middle. The CDR3 sequence is 13 residues long. Germline V gives CDR1 SGHTA, CDR2 FQGNSA. As processed by the authors: How many nucleated cells were present was estimated from reference gene primer amplification. Only in-frame clones appear in the TCRdb table, and some are missing; sequencing was by immunoSEQ multiplex PCR. Clone size and the V and J calls come from that table; the DNA yielded D and trimming. The repertoire includes roughly 300,000 clones, 70% to 90% of them detected once, and nearly 6.5% sits in the top ten. These data are taken from a study of blood T cell repertoires in COVID-19. Study information: Samples came from the United States, Italy and Spain, spanning acute and convalescent COVID-19. From T cells, B-cell-depleted T cells, or PBMCs came the material, which was cDNA or gDNA.

The sequencing sample was made of peripheral blood. This receptor was taken from a man younger than 35 who had recovered from COVID-19. The J gene is TRBJ2-7, the V gene TRBV7-2; possible D gene TRBD1, 6 bases. CDR3 bases: TGTGCCAGCGGCACAGGGCCCCCCTACGAGCAGTACTTC. Amino acid sequence: CASGTGPPYEQYF.